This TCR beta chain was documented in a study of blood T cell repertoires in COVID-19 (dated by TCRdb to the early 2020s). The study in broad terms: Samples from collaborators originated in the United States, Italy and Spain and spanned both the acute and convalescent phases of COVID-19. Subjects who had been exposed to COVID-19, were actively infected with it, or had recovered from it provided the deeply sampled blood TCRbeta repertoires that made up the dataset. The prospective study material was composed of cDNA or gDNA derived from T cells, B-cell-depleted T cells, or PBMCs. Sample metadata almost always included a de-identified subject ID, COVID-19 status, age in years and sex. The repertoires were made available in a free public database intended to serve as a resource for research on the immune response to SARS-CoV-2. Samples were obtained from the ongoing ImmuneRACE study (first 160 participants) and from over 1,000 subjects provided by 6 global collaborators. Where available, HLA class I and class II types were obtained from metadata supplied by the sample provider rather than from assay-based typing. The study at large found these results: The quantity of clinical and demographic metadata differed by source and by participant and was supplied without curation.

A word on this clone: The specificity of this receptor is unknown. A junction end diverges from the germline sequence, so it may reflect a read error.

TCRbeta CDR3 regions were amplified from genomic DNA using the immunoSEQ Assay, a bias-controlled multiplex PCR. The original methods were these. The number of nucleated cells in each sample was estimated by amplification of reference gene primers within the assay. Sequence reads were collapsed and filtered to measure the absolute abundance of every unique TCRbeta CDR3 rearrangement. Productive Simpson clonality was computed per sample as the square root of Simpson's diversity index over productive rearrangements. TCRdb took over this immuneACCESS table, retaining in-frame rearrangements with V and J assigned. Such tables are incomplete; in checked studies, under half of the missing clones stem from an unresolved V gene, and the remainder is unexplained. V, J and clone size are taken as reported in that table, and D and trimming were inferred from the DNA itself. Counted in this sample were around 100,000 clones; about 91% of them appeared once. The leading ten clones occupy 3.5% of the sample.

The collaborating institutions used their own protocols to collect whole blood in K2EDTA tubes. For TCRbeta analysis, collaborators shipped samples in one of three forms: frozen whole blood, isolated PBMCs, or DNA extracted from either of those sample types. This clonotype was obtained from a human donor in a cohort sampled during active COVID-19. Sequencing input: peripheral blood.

The sequenced DNA is TGTGCCAGCACCCCAGATTACGCGCAGTACTTC. Its translation is CASTPDYAQYF. The chain uses TRBV6-5 and TRBJ2-7; no D gene can be assigned with confidence. From the cysteine up to the phenylalanine, the CDR3 has a length of 11 residues. Only CDR3 DNA is held: 33 bases, read in frame from base 1. CDR1 and CDR2 (MNHEY, SVGAGI) derive from the germline V gene.